This record covers a single T cell receptor beta chain. Its matching antigen is unknown. The data originate from a study of cytomegalovirus exposure and HLA in healthy donors. Study-wide results and limits: Subsequent analysis of the roughly 120 validation repertoires found a tendency for first-cohort TCR clusters to co-occur. Three CMV-associated chains proved CMV antigen-specific in vitro.

Using immunoSEQ multiplex PCR, the repertoire was profiled, and TCRdb retains in-frame clones only, with some absent. The repertoire holds over 100,000 clones, with approximately 87% as singletons. The sequenced material came from PBMCs. The receptor was isolated from a young woman in good health and CMV-seropositive.

CDR3 residues: CASRRNTGQNTEAFF. CDR3 bases: TGCGCCAGCAGGAGAAACACAGGGCAGAACACTGAAGCTTTCTTT. This chain links TRBV5-1 with TRBJ1-1; D is perhaps TRBD1 (6 bases). Germline values: CDR1 SGHRS, CDR2 YFSETQ. The CDR3 spans 15 residues. V lost 5 bases and J 1 base, leaving 15 bases between the germline ends.